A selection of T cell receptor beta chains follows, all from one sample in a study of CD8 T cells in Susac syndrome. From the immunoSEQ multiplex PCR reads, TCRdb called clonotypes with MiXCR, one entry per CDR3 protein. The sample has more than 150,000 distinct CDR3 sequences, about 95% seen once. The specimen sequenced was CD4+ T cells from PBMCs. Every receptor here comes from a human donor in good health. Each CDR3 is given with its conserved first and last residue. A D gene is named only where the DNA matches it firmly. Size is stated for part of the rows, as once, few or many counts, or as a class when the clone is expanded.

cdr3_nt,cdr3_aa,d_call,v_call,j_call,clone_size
TGTGCCTGGACTCGGCTATCTGGAAACACCATATATTTT,CAWTRLSGNTIYF,.,TRBV30,TRBJ1-3,.
TGTGCCAGCAGCGTAGGGGGGGTGAGCTCCTACAATGAGCAGTTCTTC,CASSVGGVSSYNEQFF,.,TRBV9,TRBJ2-1,.
TGCAGTGGGCAGATAGGCAATACGCAGTATTTT,CSGQIGNTQYF,.,TRBV20-1,TRBJ2-3,once
TGCAGTGCTAGAGATCAGGGGGTCGAGACCCAGTACTTC,CSARDQGVETQYF,TRBD1,TRBV20-1,TRBJ2-5,.
TGTGCCAGCAGCCCACGGACAGGGAGAGACTATGGCTACACCTTC,CASSPRTGRDYGYTF,TRBD1,TRBV9,TRBJ1-2,.
TGTGCCAGCAGTTTTGGGACTTTTACCTACAATGAGCAGTTCTTC,CASSFGTFTYNEQFF,.,TRBV12-3/TRBV12-4,TRBJ2-1,.
TGTGCCAGCAGCAAACAATCCTACGAGCAGTACTTC,CASSKQSYEQYF,.,TRBV7-9,TRBJ2-7,.
TGTGCCAGCAGCGGCAGGGACACAGATACGCAGTATTTT,CASSGRDTDTQYF,.,TRBV7-8,TRBJ2-3,.
TGTGCCAGCAGCCGGCCGGGACAGGGAAATACACCCCTCCACTTT,CASSRPGQGNTPLHF,TRBD1,TRBV3-1,TRBJ1-6,once
TGTGCCAGCAGCCTGACTAGCGGGGGGTCCTACGAGCAGTACTTC,CASSLTSGGSYEQYF,TRBD2,TRBV11-2,TRBJ2-7,.
TGTGCCAGCAGCTACCCGGGCTTAGAGACCCAGTACTTC,CASSYPGLETQYF,.,TRBV6-2/TRBV6-3,TRBJ2-5,once
TGCAGTGCCTTACTATTCGAGCAGTTCTTC,CSALLFEQFF,.,TRBV20-1,TRBJ2-1,.
TGTGCCAGCAGCCAAGCTGCCGGGGAGCTGTTTTTT,CASSQAAGELFF,.,TRBV4-2,TRBJ2-2,.
TGTGCCAGCAGCCAAGTCCAACCCCGGAGGGCCCAGTACTTC,CASSQVQPRRAQYF,.,TRBV3-1,TRBJ2-5,.
TGTGCCAGCAGCCAAGGAATTAGCGGTTCCTACGAGCAGTACTTC,CASSQGISGSYEQYF,.,TRBV3-1,TRBJ2-7,.
TGTGCCAGCACGGCCAGAGCTGGAAACACCATATATTTT,CASTARAGNTIYF,.,TRBV5-6,TRBJ1-3,.
TGTGCCAGCAGCCACGCGGTTGGTAAAACAGATACGCAGTATTTT,CASSHAVGKTDTQYF,.,TRBV3-1,TRBJ2-3,.
TGTGCCAGCAGTTCGACAGGGGGGGGTGGCTACACCTTC,CASSSTGGGGYTF,TRBD1,TRBV12-3/TRBV12-4,TRBJ1-2,.
TGCAGCGTTGAAAAAGGGACCGAGCAGTACTTC,CSVEKGTEQYF,.,TRBV29-1,TRBJ2-7,.
TGTGCCAGTAGTTCGGGAAGCTCCTACAATGAGCAGTTCTTC,CASSSGSSYNEQFF,.,TRBV19,TRBJ2-1,.
TGTGCCAGCAGCTCCCAGGGACAGGGGAATTCACCCCTCCACTTT,CASSSQGQGNSPLHF,TRBD1,TRBV7-3,TRBJ1-6,.
TGTGCCAGCAGCCAAGGTGGAAGGGACACTGAAGCTTTCTTT,CASSQGGRDTEAFF,.,TRBV14,TRBJ1-1,.
TGTGCCAGCAGCCAAGTTGAGGGACCCCTCCACTTT,CASSQVEGPLHF,.,TRBV3-1,TRBJ1-6,.
TGTGCCAGCAGCTCTTTACGGGGTACTAACTATGGCTACACCTTC,CASSSLRGTNYGYTF,.,TRBV5-6,TRBJ1-2,.
TGTGCCAGCAGCTTAGCCGGGACTAGCGGTAACGAGCAGTACTTC,CASSLAGTSGNEQYF,TRBD2,TRBV7-2,TRBJ2-7,.
TGTGCCACCAGGACTAGCGGATTATACAATGAGCAGTTCTTC,CATRTSGLYNEQFF,TRBD2,TRBV6-2/TRBV6-3,TRBJ2-1,.
TGTGCCAGCAGCCAAAGTGACAATGAGCAGTTCTTC,CASSQSDNEQFF,.,TRBV7-2,TRBJ2-1,.
TGTGCCAGCAGCTTAGCCTACACAGATACGCAGTATTTT,CASSLAYTDTQYF,.,TRBV7-2,TRBJ2-3,once
TGTGCCAGCAGCTACAAGGGATCCTCGGGGAGCTATGGCTACACCTTC,CASSYKGSSGSYGYTF,.,TRBV3-1,TRBJ1-2,.
TGTGCCAGCAGTTCCTCTAGCGGGGGAAGCTACGAGCAGTACTTC,CASSSSSGGSYEQYF,TRBD2,TRBV28,TRBJ2-7,.
TGTGCCAGCAGACTTAATGGGGACAGCAACTTT,CASRLNGDSNF,TRBD1,TRBV28,TRBJ1-6,.
TGTGCCACCAGTGATTCCCGGGACAGGGGGGATACGCAGTATTTT,CATSDSRDRGDTQYF,TRBD1,TRBV24-1,TRBJ2-3,.
TGTGCCAGCAGCGTAGCTGGAGGGGGCCGGGGAGAGACCCAGTACTTC,CASSVAGGGRGETQYF,.,TRBV9,TRBJ2-5,once
TGCAGTGCTAGAGATTTAGGAACAGGTCCTGCTGGCTACACCTTC,CSARDLGTGPAGYTF,.,TRBV20-1,TRBJ1-2,.
TGCAGTGCTTGGACAGGGGGCGTGGGTTTTTATGGCTACACCTTC,CSAWTGGVGFYGYTF,TRBD1,TRBV20-1,TRBJ1-2,.
TGTGCCAGCAGTGACCAGAGTTACGAGCAGTACTTC,CASSDQSYEQYF,.,TRBV2,TRBJ2-7,.
TGTGCCAGCAGAGCAGGGTCCCACACAGATACGCAGTATTTT,CASRAGSHTDTQYF,.,TRBV7-2,TRBJ2-3,.
TGTGCCACCAGAACGCAGGGAGGAGAGCAGTTCTTC,CATRTQGGEQFF,.,TRBV24-1,TRBJ2-1,.
TGCAGTGCTAGAGATGTACAGGGTCCCAATTCACCCCTCCACTTT,CSARDVQGPNSPLHF,.,TRBV20-1,TRBJ1-6,.
TGTGCCAGCAGCCAGCGGGGTGAGGAGACCCAGTACTTC,CASSQRGEETQYF,.,TRBV3-1,TRBJ2-5,few
TGTGCCAGCAGCTTAGGAGGGGCGAACAATCAGCCCCAGCATTTT,CASSLGGANNQPQHF,.,TRBV7-9,TRBJ1-5,once
TGTGCCAGCAGTTTGACTAGCGGGGGGGGTAATACGCAGTATTTT,CASSLTSGGGNTQYF,TRBD2,TRBV12-3/TRBV12-4,TRBJ2-3,.
TGCAGCGTCAGTAAGGGACCGGGACAGGGTGAAGCTTTCTTT,CSVSKGPGQGEAFF,TRBD1,TRBV29-1,TRBJ1-1,.
TGTGCCAGCAGCAATGAAGCGGGGACAAAGAACGAGCAGTACTTC,CASSNEAGTKNEQYF,.,TRBV5-4,TRBJ2-7,.
TGCGCCAGCAGCTGGACTAGCGGGACACGCACAGATACGCAGTATTTT,CASSWTSGTRTDTQYF,TRBD2,TRBV5-1,TRBJ2-3,.
TGTGCCAGCAGCCCAGGGAGTCAGCCCCAGCATTTT,CASSPGSQPQHF,.,TRBV2,TRBJ1-5,once
TGCAGTGCCAGAAGGTCCCAGGGTCAGCCCCAGCATTTT,CSARRSQGQPQHF,.,TRBV20-1,TRBJ1-5,.
TGTGCCAGCAGTTTAACAGGATACAATGAGCAGTTCTTC,CASSLTGYNEQFF,.,TRBV28,TRBJ2-1,few
TGTGCCAGCAGCAAAGGGGGACGGACAGGAACCTACGAGCAGTACTTC,CASSKGGRTGTYEQYF,.,TRBV21-1,TRBJ2-7,.
TGTGCCAGTAGTACACGACAGGGAAACTATGGCTACACCTTC,CASSTRQGNYGYTF,TRBD1,TRBV19,TRBJ1-2,.
TGTGCCAGCAGCGGATCGGACAGGGGCTATCCGAGTGGAAACATTCAGTACTTC,CASSGSDRGYPSGNIQYF,TRBD1,TRBV7-9,TRBJ2-4,.
TGCAGCGTCGAAAGGACAGCTCAAGAGACCCAGTACTTC,CSVERTAQETQYF,.,TRBV29-1,TRBJ2-5,.
TGCGCCAGCAGCTTGATGGCTAGCGGAGGAGATACGCAGTATTTT,CASSLMASGGDTQYF,TRBD2,TRBV5-1,TRBJ2-3,.
TGCAGTGCCCTGTATAGCGGGGGGGCCGACGAGCAGTACTTC,CSALYSGGADEQYF,TRBD2,TRBV20-1,TRBJ2-7,.
TGCAGTGCTAGAGCCCAGGGACACTATAATTCACCCCTCCACTTT,CSARAQGHYNSPLHF,.,TRBV20-1,TRBJ1-6,.
TGTGCCAGCAGTTTTCCTAGCGGAAACACCGGGGAGCTGTTTTTT,CASSFPSGNTGELFF,TRBD2,TRBV28,TRBJ2-2,once
TGCAGCGGAGGAGAGTACCAAGAGACCCAGTACTTC,CSGGEYQETQYF,.,TRBV29-1,TRBJ2-5,.
TGCGCCAGCAGCCTAGACAGCGGCGAGACCCAGTACTTC,CASSLDSGETQYF,.,TRBV5-1,TRBJ2-5,.